This TCR beta chain emerged from a study of shared clonotypes between healthy human individuals (dated by TCRdb to between 2020 and 2021). Study-level background: A few men and a couple of women, aged 18 to 49 years, made up the cohort. Leukapheresis yielded between about 0.8 and 8.9 billion PBMCs per donor. To estimate repertoire size and how much clonotypes are shared between individuals, the study performed deep sequencing of blood TCR repertoires from 4 to 6 healthy adults. For each donor, CD4 naive and CD4 memory were each given three plates, CD8 naive was given two plates, and CD8 memory was given one plate. To increase sequencing depth and limit assay-specific biases, TCR repertoire library preparation and sequencing were carried out by different laboratories using diverse techniques. Points the paper makes about the study in general: When a handful of donors were compared, the shared fraction of clonotypes was around 5.1% for naive CD4, around 4% for naive CD8, roughly 2.5% for memory CD4, and about 0.36% for memory CD8. Compared with non-shared clonotypes, the clonotypes found in all four sorted-subset donors had higher generation probabilities. Based on pairwise subsampling, the degree of clonotype sharing among donors was expected to be affected by sequencing depth. The genetic and exposure-history diversity represented was limited by the small number of donors. Sampling was limited to blood, and TCR repertoires in tissue likely differ from TCR repertoires in blood. Naive subsets generally had larger estimated clonotype richness than memory subsets did. Incomplete sequencing was indicated by rarefaction of sorted-subset datasets, despite the large sequencing depth.

Using the deep immunoSEQ assay, multiplex PCR amplified TCR CDR3 regions from genomic DNA. For each cell subset, the extracted genomic DNA was distributed evenly across all wells of several immunoSEQ 96-well plates, and each plate served as one replicate. For sorted subsets, each replicate PCR was loaded with 200 ng genomic DNA, equivalent to roughly 30,000 T cell genomes. Purified libraries were measured with a Qubit 3.0 fluorometer, size-checked on a Bioanalyzer 2100, and measured again with the KAPA Library Quantification kit. Each immunoSEQ 96-well plate was sequenced on its own single-read 150-cycle Illumina NextSeq 550 flow cell. On the study's bioinformatics: The immunoSEQ output contained only junctional sequences without quality scores, so filtering could not match that applied to full-length reads. To assign V/J genes and CDR3, sequences were annotated using PyIR, a Python wrapper for IgBLAST v1.9, with IMGT germline references. Reads were removed for weak V/J assignments (E-value above 1e-6), missing CDR3, stop codons, out-of-frame junctions, or ambiguous translated residues. A V3J clonotype was defined by an identical inferred V gene, J gene, and CDR3 amino acid sequence. The percentage overlap between two repertoires was calculated by dividing the number of shared unique clonotypes by the size of the smaller repertoire. Richness of each repertoire was evaluated using RTK rarefaction, the Chao1 estimator, and Recon v2.1 estimates of unobserved clonotypes. OLGA was used to compute generation probabilities for all TCRbeta clonotypes that the gDNA method yielded from a handful of donors. This is the immuneACCESS table as TCRdb keeps it, with only in-frame sequences that have V and J called. A part of the clones is gone; compared with another copy, unresolved V genes explain less than half, and the rest is unexplained. The V and J calls and the clone size are those of that table, but D and trimming were determined from the DNA. This sample holds about 670,000 clones; approximately 79% were observed only once. Of the sample, roughly 1.8% is held by the ten largest clones.

The donors were healthy, HIV-negative adults with no recently reported acute infections or vaccinations. Every donor was a Caucasian adult living in Nashville, Tennessee, USA. CD4+ T cells were enriched by magnetic negative selection, after which naive cells were positively selected on CD45RA and the negative fraction was taken as the memory subset. Blood was collected by leukapheresis, and PBMCs were isolated by Ficoll-Histopaque density gradient centrifugation and then cryopreserved in liquid nitrogen vapor phase. Analytical flow cytometry was used to check the purity and quantity of each magnetically sorted T cell population. Each sorted fraction had its genomic DNA isolated and then quantified by UV absorbance on a Nanodrop 2000c. Points on this clone: It lacks a known antigen. The record has no base qualities; no much larger clone is one base away. This CDR3 is also generated by other DNA sequences in the sample.

The sequence came from a woman between 25 and 40 years old in good health. Sequenced input: memory CD4+ T cells sorted from blood. The sample's cell subset or site label, in plain terms: CD45RA-negative fraction.

The base sequence is TGTGCCAGCAGTTTATCGGGGGACTACACAGATACGCAGTATTTT. This encodes CASSLSGDYTDTQYF. The V and J segments used are TRBV28 and TRBJ2-3; 7 bases in the junction line up with TRBD2. CDR1 and CDR2 (MDHEN, SYDVKM) derive from the germline V gene. From V the trimming removes 1 base and from J it removes 2 bases, while the gene matches leave 3 bases of the junction unaccounted for. Taken from cysteine to phenylalanine, the CDR3 has 15 residues. The entry retains the CDR3 DNA only, 45 bases that are in frame from base 1.